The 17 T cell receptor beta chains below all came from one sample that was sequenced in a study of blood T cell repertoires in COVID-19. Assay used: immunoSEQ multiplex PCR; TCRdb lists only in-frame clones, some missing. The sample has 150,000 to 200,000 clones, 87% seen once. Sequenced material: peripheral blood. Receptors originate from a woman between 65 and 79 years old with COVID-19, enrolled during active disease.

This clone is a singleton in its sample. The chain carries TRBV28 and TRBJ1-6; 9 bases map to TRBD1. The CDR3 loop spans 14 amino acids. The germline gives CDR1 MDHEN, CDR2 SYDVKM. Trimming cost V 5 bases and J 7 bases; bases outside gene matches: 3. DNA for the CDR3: TGTGCCAGCAGTCCAGGGACAGGGAATTCACCCCTCCACTTT. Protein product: CASSPGTGNSPLHF. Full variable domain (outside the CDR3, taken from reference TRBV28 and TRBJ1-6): DVKVTQSSRYLVKRTGEKVFLECVQDMDHENMFWYRQDPGLGLRLIYFSYDVKMKEKGDIPEGYSVSREKKERFSLILESASTNQTSMYLCASSPGTGNSPLHFGNGTRLTVT.

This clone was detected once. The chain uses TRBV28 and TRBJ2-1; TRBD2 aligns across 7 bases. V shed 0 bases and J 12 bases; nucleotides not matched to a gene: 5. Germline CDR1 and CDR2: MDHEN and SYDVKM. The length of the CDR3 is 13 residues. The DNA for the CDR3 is TGTGCCAGCAGTTTATGGGAGCGGGACTGGCAGTTCTTC. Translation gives CASSLWERDWQFF. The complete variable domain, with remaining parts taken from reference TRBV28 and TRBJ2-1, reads DVKVTQSSRYLVKRTGEKVFLECVQDMDHENMFWYRQDPGLGLRLIYFSYDVKMKEKGDIPEGYSVSREKKERFSLILESASTNQTSMYLCASSLWERDWQFFGPGTRLTVL.

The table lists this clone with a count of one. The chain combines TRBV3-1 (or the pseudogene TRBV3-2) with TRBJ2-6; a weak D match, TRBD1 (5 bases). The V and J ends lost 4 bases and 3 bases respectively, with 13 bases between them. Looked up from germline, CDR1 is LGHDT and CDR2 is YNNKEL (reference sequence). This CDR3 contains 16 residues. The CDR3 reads CASSRGVGLGANVLTF. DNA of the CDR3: TGTGCCAGCAGCCGGGGCGTGGGGCTTGGGGCCAACGTCCTGACTTTC.

As DNA, the CDR3 is TGTGCCAGCAGCTTAGATCTGTACGGGGGTAGCTATGGCTACACCTTC. Encoded protein: CASSLDLYGGSYGYTF. V gene TRBV11-2 combines with J gene TRBJ1-2, with a weak D call TRBD1 (5 bases). Deletions cut 0 bases from V and 4 bases from J, with 15 bases between. Germline CDR1 is SGHAT and CDR2 is FQNNGV. The CDR3 runs 16 residues.

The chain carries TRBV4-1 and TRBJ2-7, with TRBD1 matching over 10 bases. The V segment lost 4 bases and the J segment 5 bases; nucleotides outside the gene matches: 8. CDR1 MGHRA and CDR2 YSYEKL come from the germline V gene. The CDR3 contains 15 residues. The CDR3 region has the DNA TGCGCCAGCAGCCCTAAATGGGGGACAGGGGACGAGCAGTACTTC. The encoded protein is CASSPKWGTGDEQYF.

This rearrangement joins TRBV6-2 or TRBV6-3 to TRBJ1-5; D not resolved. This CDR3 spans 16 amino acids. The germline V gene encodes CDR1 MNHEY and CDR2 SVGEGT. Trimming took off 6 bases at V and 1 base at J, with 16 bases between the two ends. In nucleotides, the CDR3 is TGTGCCAGCAGCCTATCGGCGGGGAGGAGCAATCAGCCCCAGCATTTT. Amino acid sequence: CASSLSAGRSNQPQHF.

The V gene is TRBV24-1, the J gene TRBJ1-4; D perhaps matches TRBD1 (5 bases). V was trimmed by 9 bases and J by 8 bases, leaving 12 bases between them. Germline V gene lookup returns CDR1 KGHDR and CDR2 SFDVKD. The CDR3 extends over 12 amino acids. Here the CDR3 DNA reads TGTGCCACCGCGGGGGTTGCGGAAAAACTGTTTTTT. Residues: CATAGVAEKLFF.

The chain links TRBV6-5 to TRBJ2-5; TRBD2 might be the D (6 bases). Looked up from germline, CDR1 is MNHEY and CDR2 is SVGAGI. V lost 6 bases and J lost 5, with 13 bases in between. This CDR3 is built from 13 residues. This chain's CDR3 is CASRKPAGETQYF. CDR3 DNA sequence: TGTGCCAGCAGGAAGCCGGCGGGGGAGACCCAGTACTTC.

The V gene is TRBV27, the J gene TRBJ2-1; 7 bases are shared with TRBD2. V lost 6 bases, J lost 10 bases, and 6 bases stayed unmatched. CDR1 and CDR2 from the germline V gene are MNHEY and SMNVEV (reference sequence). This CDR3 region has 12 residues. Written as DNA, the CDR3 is TGTGCCAGCAGAAGACTAGCCGGGGAGCAGTTCTTC. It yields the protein CASRRLAGEQFF.

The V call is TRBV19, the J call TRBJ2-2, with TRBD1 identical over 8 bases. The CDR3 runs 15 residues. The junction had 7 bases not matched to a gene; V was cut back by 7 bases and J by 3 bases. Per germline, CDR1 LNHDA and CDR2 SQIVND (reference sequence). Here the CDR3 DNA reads TGTGCCAGTAAGCGGCAGGGGGCCGACACCGGGGAGCTGTTTTTT. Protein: CASKRQGADTGELFF.

This CDR3 reads CASSPRARAYYEQYF. Written as DNA, the CDR3 is TGTGCCAGCAGTCCCCGGGCCAGGGCCTACTACGAGCAGTACTTC. V gene TRBV27 combines with J gene TRBJ2-7; tentative D call: TRBD1 (5 bases). Trimming pared 5 bases from V and 3 bases from J, leaving 17 bases between. The germline gives CDR1 MNHEY, CDR2 SMNVEV (reference sequence). The CDR3 totals 15 residues.

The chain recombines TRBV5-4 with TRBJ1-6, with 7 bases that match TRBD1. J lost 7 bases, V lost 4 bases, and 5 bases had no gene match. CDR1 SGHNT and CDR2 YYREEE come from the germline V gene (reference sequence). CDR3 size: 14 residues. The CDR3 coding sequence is TGTGCCAGCAGCCAAGACAGGGCAAATTCACCCCTCCACTTT. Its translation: CASSQDRANSPLHF.

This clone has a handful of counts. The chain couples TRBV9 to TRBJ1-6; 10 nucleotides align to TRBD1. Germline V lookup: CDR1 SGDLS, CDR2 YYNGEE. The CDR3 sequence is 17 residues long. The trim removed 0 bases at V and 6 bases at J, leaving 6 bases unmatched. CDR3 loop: CASSVAGTGDFNSPLHF. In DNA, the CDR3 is TGTGCCAGCAGCGTAGCCGGGACAGGGGATTTTAATTCACCCCTCCACTTT.

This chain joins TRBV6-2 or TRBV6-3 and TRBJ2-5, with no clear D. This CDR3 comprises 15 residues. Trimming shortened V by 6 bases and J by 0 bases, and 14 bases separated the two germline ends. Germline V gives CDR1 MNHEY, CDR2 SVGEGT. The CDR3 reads CASSWASMYQETQYF. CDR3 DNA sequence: TGTGCCAGCAGCTGGGCTTCGATGTACCAAGAGACCCAGTACTTC.

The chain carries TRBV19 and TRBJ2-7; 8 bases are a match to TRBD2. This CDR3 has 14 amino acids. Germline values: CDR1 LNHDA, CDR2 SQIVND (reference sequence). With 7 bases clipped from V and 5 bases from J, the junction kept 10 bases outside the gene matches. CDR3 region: CASIPHSGSDEQYF. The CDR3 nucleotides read TGTGCCAGTATTCCACACAGCGGGAGTGACGAGCAGTACTTC.

In DNA form, the CDR3 reads TGTGCCAGCAGCTTATCCCACTCTGGAAACACCATATATTTT. This encodes CASSLSHSGNTIYF. The chain combines TRBV7-8 with TRBJ1-3; D remains ambiguous. CDR3 size: 14 residues. Germline loops: CDR1 SGHVS, CDR2 FQNEAQ. Trimming removed 2 bases from V and 0 bases from J, with 5 bases in between.

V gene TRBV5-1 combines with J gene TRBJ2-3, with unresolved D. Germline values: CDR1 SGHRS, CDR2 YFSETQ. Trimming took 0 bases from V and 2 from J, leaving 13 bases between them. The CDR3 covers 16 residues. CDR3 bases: TGCGCCAGCAGCTTGGATCCAGCAGGAATCACAGATACGCAGTATTTT. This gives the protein CASSLDPAGITDTQYF.